This T cell receptor (beta chain) was retrieved from a study of OX40 agonist ivuxolimab in advanced cancers. Across the whole study: The diagnoses of dose-escalation patients were hepatocellular carcinoma, melanoma, renal cell or head and neck cancer. Partial responses were seen in three patients, one with hepatocellular carcinoma and two with cutaneous melanoma.

Method: immunoSEQ multiplex PCR; TCRdb's copy keeps in-frame clones and lacks some. Of about 50,000 clones listed, 80% to 95% were seen once; the top ten hold less than 7.5%. Trimming took 4 bases from V and 3 from J; bases not matched to a gene: 5. CDR3 size: 14 residues. Looked up from germline, CDR1 is SGDLS and CDR2 is YYNGEE. Turning to this clone: Antigen unknown.

The study, taken as a whole, reports: Certain nonresponding patients likewise had low normalized T-cell clonal expansion.

The input for sequencing was CD4+ or CD8+ T cells sorted from blood, taken in a trial of the OX40 agonist ivuxolimab. The TCR comes from an adult with an advanced solid tumor such as melanoma, head and neck, liver or kidney cancer. V is TRBV9 and J is TRBJ2-7, with TRBD1 matching over 9 bases. Here the CDR3 DNA reads TGTGCCAGCAGCTTCCGGGACAGGGACTACGAGCAGTACTTC. This translates into CASSFRDRDYEQYF.